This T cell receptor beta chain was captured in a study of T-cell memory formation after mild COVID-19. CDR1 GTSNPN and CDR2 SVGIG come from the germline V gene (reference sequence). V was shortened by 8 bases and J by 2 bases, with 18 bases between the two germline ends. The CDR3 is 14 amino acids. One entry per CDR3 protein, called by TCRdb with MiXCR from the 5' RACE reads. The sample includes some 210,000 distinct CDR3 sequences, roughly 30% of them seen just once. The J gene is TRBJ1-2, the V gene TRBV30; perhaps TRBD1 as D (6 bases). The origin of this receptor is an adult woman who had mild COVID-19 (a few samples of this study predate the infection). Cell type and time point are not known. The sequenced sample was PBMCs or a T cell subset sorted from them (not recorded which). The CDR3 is CAGQWRGQNYGYTF. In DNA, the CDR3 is TGTGCCGGCCAATGGAGAGGACAGAACTATGGCTACACCTTC.